This record covers a single TCR beta chain. The data are from a study of blood T cell repertoires in COVID-19. Across the whole study: Sites in the United States, Italy and Spain provided acute and convalescent COVID-19 samples.

Measured with immunoSEQ multiplex PCR; TCRdb has only the in-frame clones, and not every one. The data contain tens of thousands of clones, 80% of them singletons. CDR1 and CDR2 (germline): LGHNT, FRNRAP. The V gene lost 5 bases and the J gene lost 0 bases, with 6 bases spanning the gap. This CDR3 has 13 residues. This sequence joins TRBV12-5 and TRBJ2-3; tentatively, D is TRBD1 (5 bases). The clonotype comes from an elderly woman with acute or convalescent COVID-19. Input material: peripheral blood. The DNA for the CDR3 is TGTGCTAGTGGTAAGGGGAGCACAGATACGCAGTATTTT. Amino acids: CASGKGSTDTQYF.